A selection of T cell receptor beta chains follows, all from one sample in a study of CD8 T cells in ankylosing spondylitis. TCRdb ran MiXCR on the 5' RACE reads and lists one entry per CDR3 protein. The sample includes about 160,000 distinct CDR3 sequences, approximately 20% of them seen just once. What was sequenced was blood, either unsorted or a sorted T cell fraction (not recorded which). These receptors all stem from a male donor with ankylosing spondylitis or in good health (not recorded which). The CDR3 runs from the conserved cysteine through the conserved F or W. The D gene is left open where the match is weak. Not every row has a clone size; where given, it reads once, few, many or a size class.

d_call	clone_size	v_call	cdr3_length	j_call	cdr3_nt	cdr3_aa
TRBD2	many	TRBV6-5	15	TRBJ2-1	TGTGCCAGCAGTTACTCCCTAGCGGGCCTCAATGAGCAGTTCTTC	CASSYSLAGLNEQFF
TRBD2	many	TRBV5-1	14	TRBJ2-1	TGCGCCAGCCAAGGACTAGGAGCCTACAATGAGCAGTTCTTC	CASQGLGAYNEQFF
.	few	TRBV28	14	TRBJ2-7	TGTGCCAGCAGTTTCGAGGGACCCCCCTACGAGCAGTACTTC	CASSFEGPPYEQYF
TRBD2	once	TRBV12-3/TRBV12-4	16	TRBJ2-2	TGTGCCTCCACGGAGGGGACTAGTGGTCTTACCGGGGAGCTGTTTTTT	CASTEGTSGLTGELFF
.	many	TRBV7-8	16	TRBJ1-1	TGTGCCAGTAAAGAGGGGTCTGGGGGGCTGAACACTGAAGCTTTCTTT	CASKEGSGGLNTEAFF
.	few	TRBV4-1	14	TRBJ2-1	TGCGCCAGCAGCCAAGGCCTTAGGGGCAATGAGCAGTTCTTC	CASSQGLRGNEQFF
.	few	TRBV6-2/TRBV6-3	13	TRBJ2-2	TGTGCCAGCAGTTACGAGATCACCGGGGAGCTGTTTTTT	CASSYEITGELFF
.	.	TRBV12-3/TRBV12-4	13	TRBJ2-7	TGTGCCAGCAGTTTGAAGACCAACTTCGAGCAGTACTTC	CASSLKTNFEQYF
TRBD1	many	TRBV20-1	15	TRBJ2-3	TGCAGTGCTCGCCGGGACAGGGGGCCCACAGATACGCAGTATTTT	CSARRDRGPTDTQYF
.	medium-sized	TRBV20-1	16	TRBJ2-3	TGCAGTGCTAGAGATCTGGTGGGTGGGTACACAGATACGCAGTATTTT	CSARDLVGGYTDTQYF
.	.	TRBV5-5	14	TRBJ1-2	TGTGCCAGCAGCTTTGGCTACTCTAACTATGGCTACACCTTC	CASSFGYSNYGYTF
TRBD1	many	TRBV6-1	12	TRBJ1-2	TGTGCCAGCAGGGGACAGACTTATGGCTACACCTTC	CASRGQTYGYTF